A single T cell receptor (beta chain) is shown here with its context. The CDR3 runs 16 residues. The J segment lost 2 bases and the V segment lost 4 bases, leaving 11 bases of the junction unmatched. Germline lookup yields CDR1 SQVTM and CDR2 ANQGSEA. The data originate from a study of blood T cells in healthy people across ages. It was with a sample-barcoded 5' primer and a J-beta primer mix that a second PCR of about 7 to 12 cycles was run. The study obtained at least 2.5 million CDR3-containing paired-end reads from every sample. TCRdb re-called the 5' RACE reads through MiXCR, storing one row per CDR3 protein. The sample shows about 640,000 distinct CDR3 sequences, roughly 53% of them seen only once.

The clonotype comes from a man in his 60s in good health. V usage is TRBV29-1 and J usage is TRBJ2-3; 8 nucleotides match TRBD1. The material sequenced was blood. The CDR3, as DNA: TGCAGCGTTGCCGCTACGTGGACAGGGTACACAGATACGCAGTATTTT. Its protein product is CSVAATWTGYTDTQYF.